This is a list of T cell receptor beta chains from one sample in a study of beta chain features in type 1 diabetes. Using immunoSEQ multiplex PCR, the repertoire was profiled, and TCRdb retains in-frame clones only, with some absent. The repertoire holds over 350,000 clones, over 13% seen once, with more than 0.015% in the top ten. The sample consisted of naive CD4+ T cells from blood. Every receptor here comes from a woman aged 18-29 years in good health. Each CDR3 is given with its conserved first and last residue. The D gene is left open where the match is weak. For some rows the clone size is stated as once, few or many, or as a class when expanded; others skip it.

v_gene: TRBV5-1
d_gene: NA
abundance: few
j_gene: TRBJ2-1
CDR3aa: CASSLVIVAGPKDDEQFF
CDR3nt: TGCGCCAGCAGCTTGGTGATCGTGGCAGGGCCGAAGGATGATGAGCAGTTCTTC

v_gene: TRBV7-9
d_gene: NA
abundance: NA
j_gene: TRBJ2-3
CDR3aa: CASNSGVPDTQYF
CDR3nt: TGTGCCAGCAACTCAGGGGTCCCAGATACGCAGTATTTT

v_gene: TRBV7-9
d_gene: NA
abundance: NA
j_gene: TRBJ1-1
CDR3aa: CASSIQEPPEAFF
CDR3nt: TGTGCCAGCAGCATACAGGAGCCTCCTGAAGCTTTCTTT

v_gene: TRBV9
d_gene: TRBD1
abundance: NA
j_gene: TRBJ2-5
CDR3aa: CASSPRDRGQETQYF
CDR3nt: TGTGCCAGCAGCCCAAGGGACAGGGGGCAAGAGACCCAGTACTTC

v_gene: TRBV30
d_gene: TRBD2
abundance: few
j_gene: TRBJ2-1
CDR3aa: CAWSVRLAGSSLRNEQFF
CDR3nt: TGTGCCTGGAGTGTACGCCTAGCGGGAAGCTCCCTTCGCAATGAGCAGTTCTTC

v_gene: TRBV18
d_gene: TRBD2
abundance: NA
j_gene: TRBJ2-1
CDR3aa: CASSPPSGTGGNNEQFF
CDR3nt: TGTGCCAGCTCACCACCGAGCGGAACGGGAGGAAACAATGAGCAGTTCTTC

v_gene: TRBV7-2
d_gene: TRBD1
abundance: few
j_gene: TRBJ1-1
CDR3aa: CASSLIATGVNTEAFF
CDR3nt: TGTGCCAGCAGCTTAATCGCTACAGGGGTGAACACTGAAGCTTTCTTT

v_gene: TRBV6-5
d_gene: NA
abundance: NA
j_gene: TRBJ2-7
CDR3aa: CASQSYRDYEQYF
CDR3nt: TGTGCCAGCCAATCCTACAGGGACTACGAGCAGTACTTC

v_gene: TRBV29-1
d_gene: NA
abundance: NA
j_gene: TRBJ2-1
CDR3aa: CSVGDSKYNEQFF
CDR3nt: TGCAGCGTTGGTGATAGCAAGTACAATGAGCAGTTCTTC

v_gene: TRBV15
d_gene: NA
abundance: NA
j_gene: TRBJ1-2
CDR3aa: CATSRDGQGTRYGYTF
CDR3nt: TGTGCCACCAGCAGAGATGGGCAGGGAACGAGGTATGGCTACACCTTC

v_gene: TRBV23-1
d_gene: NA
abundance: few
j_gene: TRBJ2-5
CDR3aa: CASSQSKALAETQYF
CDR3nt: TGCGCCAGCAGTCAATCGAAGGCCCTAGCCGAGACCCAGTACTTC

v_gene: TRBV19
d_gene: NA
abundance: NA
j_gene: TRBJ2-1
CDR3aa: CASSIDRRPDYNEQFF
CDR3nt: TGTGCCAGTAGTATAGATCGGAGACCTGATTACAATGAGCAGTTCTTC

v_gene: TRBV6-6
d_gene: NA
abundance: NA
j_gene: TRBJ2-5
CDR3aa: CASSYRGPETQYF
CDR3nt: TGTGCCAGCAGTTACAGAGGGCCCGAGACCCAGTACTTC

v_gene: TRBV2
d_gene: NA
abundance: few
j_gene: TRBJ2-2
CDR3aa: CASSTGLNTGELFF
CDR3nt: TGTGCCAGCAGCACTGGACTGAACACCGGGGAGCTGTTTTTT

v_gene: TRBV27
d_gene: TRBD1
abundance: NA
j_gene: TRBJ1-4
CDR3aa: CASSRQGVWEKLFF
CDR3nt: TGTGCCAGCAGCCGACAGGGTGTTTGGGAAAAACTGTTTTTT

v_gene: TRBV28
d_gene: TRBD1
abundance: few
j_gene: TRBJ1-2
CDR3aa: CASSTGVSYGYTF
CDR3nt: TGTGCCAGCAGTACAGGGGTTAGCTATGGCTACACCTTC

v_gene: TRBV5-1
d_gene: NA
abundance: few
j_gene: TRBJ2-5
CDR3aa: CASSSAQSATRREETQYF
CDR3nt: TGCGCCAGCAGCTCTGCCCAATCCGCGACTAGACGGGAGGAGACCCAGTACTTC

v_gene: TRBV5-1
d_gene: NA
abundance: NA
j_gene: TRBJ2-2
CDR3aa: CASSLLQGGSTGELFF
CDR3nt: TGCGCCAGCAGCTTGCTACAGGGAGGGTCCACCGGGGAGCTGTTTTTT

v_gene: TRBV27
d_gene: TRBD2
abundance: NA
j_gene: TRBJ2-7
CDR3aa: CASSLVAGGRLYYEQYF
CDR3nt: TGTGCCAGCAGTTTAGTAGCGGGAGGGCGACTTTACTACGAGCAGTACTTC

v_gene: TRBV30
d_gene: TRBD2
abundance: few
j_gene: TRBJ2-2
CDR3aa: CAWTRLAGGGGELFF
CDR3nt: TGTGCCTGGACCAGACTAGCGGGAGGCGGCGGGGAGCTGTTTTTT

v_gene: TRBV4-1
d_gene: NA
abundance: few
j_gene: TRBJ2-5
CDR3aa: CASSPGGPGRETQYF
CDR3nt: TGCGCCAGCAGCCCCGGCGGGCCAGGCCGGGAGACCCAGTACTTC

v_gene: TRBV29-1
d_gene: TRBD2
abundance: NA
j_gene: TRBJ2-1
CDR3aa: CSVPGTSGYNEQFF
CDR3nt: TGCAGCGTTCCCGGGACTAGCGGCTACAATGAGCAGTTCTTC

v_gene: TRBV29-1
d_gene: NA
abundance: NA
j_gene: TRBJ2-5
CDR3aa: CSVGMRQLRETQYF
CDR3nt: TGCAGCGTCGGAATGAGACAGCTCAGAGAGACCCAGTACTTC

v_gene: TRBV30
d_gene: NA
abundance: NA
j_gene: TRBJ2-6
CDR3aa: CAWSVMAGGGMGGANVLTF
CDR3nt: TGTGCCTGGAGTGTCATGGCAGGCGGAGGGATGGGGGGGGCCAACGTCCTGACTTTC

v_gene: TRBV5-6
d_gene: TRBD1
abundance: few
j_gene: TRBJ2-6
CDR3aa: CASRSGQGFSGANVLTF
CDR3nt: TGTGCCAGCAGATCGGGACAGGGATTCTCTGGGGCCAACGTCCTGACTTTC

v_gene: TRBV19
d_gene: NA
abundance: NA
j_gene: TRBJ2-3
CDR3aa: CASRRTDALSEQYF
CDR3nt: TGTGCCAGTAGGCGGACAGACGCGCTTTCGGAGCAGTATTTT

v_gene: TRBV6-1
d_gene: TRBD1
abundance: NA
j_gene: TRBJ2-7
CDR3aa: CASIQDRGYEQYF
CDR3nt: TGTGCCAGCATACAGGACAGGGGATACGAGCAGTACTTC

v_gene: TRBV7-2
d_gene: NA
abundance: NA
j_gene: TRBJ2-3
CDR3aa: CASSLTGSDTQYF
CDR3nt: TGTGCCAGCAGCTTAACGGGGTCCGATACGCAGTATTTT

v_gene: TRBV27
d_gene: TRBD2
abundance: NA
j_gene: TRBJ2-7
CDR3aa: CASSNTLAGGNEQYF
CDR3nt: TGTGCCAGCAGCAATACTCTAGCGGGAGGAAACGAGCAGTACTTC

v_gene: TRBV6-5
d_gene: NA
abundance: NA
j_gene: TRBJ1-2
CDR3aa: CASSYSVAGASYGYTF
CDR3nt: TGTGCCAGCAGTTACTCAGTGGCAGGGGCCTCCTATGGCTACACCTTC

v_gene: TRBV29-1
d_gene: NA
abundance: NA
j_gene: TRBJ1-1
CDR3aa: CSVWGHLNTEAFF
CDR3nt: TGCAGCGTTTGGGGACACCTGAACACTGAAGCTTTCTTT

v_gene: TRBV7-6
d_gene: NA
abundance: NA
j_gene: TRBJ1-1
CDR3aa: CASSLGGSNTEAFF
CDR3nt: TGTGCCAGCAGCTTAGGGGGCTCAAACACTGAAGCTTTCTTT

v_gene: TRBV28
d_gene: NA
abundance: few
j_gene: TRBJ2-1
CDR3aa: CASRRAVGQFF
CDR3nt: TGTGCCAGCAGAAGAGCGGTGGGGCAGTTCTTC

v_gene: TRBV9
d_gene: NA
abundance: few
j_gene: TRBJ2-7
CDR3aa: CASTPGDWSYEQYF
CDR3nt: TGTGCCAGCACCCCCGGGGACTGGTCCTACGAGCAGTACTTC

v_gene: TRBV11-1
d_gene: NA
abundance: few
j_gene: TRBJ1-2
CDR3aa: CASSSEGNGYTF
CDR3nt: TGTGCCAGCAGCTCAGAGGGAAACGGCTACACCTTC

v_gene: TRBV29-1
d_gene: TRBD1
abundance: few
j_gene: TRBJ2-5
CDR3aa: CSVDRTQETQYF
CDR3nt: TGCAGCGTGGACAGGACTCAAGAGACCCAGTACTTC

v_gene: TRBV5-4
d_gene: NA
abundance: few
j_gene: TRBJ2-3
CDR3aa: CASSLGGRVGTDTQYF
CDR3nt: TGTGCCAGCAGCTTGGGGGGCAGGGTGGGGACAGATACGCAGTATTTT

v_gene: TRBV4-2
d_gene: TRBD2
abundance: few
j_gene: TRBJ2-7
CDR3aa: CASSQELAGREQYF
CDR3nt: TGTGCCAGCAGCCAAGAACTAGCGGGAAGAGAGCAGTACTTC

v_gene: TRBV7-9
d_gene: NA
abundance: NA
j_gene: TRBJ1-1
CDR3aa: CASSLNTEAFF
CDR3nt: TGTGCCAGCAGCCTAAATACTGAAGCTTTCTTT

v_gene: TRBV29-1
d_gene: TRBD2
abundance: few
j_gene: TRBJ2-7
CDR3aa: CSVGTSGMSEQYF
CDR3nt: TGCAGCGTCGGGACTAGCGGGATGAGCGAGCAGTACTTC

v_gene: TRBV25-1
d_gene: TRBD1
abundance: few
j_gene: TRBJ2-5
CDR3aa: CASSSPIGDRTYQETQYF
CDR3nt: TGTGCCAGCAGTTCCCCCATAGGGGACAGGACGTACCAAGAGACCCAGTACTTC

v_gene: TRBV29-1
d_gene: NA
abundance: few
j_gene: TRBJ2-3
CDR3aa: CSVEDPLMGGGDTQYF
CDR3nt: TGCAGCGTTGAAGATCCCCTGATGGGAGGCGGAGATACGCAGTATTTT

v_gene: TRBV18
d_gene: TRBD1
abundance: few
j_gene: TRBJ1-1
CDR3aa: CASSSRQGDRVQAFF
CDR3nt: TGTGCCAGCTCATCTAGACAGGGTGACCGCGTCCAAGCTTTCTTT

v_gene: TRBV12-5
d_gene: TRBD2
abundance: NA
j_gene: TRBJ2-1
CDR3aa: CASGLVRYSGEYNEQFF
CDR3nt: TGTGCTAGTGGTTTGGTACGATACAGCGGGGAGTACAATGAGCAGTTCTTC

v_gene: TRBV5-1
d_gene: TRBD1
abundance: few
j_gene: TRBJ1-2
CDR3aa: CASSFLQGNYGYTF
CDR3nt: TGCGCCAGCAGCTTCTTACAGGGGAACTATGGCTACACCTTC

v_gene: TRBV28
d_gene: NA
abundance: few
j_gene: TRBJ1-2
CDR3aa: CASSVGDQGRYGYTF
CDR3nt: TGTGCCAGCAGCGTTGGTGATCAGGGGCGATATGGCTACACCTTC